The present TCR beta chain was sequenced within a study of T cells after yellow fever vaccination. A 5'RACE template-switching step, the method used to make TCR cDNA, added a universal primer site and UMIs. TCRdb re-called the 5' RACE reads through MiXCR, storing one row per CDR3 protein. The table has some 240,000 distinct CDR3 sequences, about 3.9% seen once. This clonotype was recorded many times. The V and J ends lost 6 bases and 4 bases, in that order; junction bases with no gene match: 5. In germline, CDR1 is MNHEY, CDR2 SVGEGT. The CDR3 spans 14 residues. This sequence joins TRBV6-2 or TRBV6-3 and TRBJ2-1; 8 bases are shared with TRBD2. The sample in question was PBMCs, obtained 15 days after the yellow fever booster vaccination. This receptor was identified in a man younger than 35 who received the YFV17D yellow fever vaccine. CDR3 nucleotides: TGTGCCAGCAGGGGTAGCGGGGCATACAATGAGCAGTTCTTC. Translated: CASRGSGAYNEQFF.